This T cell receptor (beta chain) was recovered during a study of blood T cells in healthy people across ages. General study results and limits: The fall in TCR beta diversity per million T cells was roughly linear with age.

As concerns this clonotype: The antigen remains unidentified.

At least 6.5 million PBMCs were isolated per sample. Total RNA was isolated from each sample in quantities of at least 5 micrograms. V gave up 6 bases and J gave up 7 bases, with 21 bases separating them. CDR1 and CDR2 (germline): SQVTM, ANQGSEA. CDR3 length equals 15 residues. Together with a sample-barcoded 5' primer, a J-beta primer mix was included in a second PCR lasting roughly 6 to 12 cycles. TCRdb reanalysed the 5' RACE reads using MiXCR and keeps one entry per CDR3 protein. Among 550,000 to 800,000 distinct CDR3 sequences listed, roughly 32% were seen once. What was sequenced was blood. The rearrangement uses TRBV29-1 and TRBJ1-4, with D maybe TRBD1 (6 bases). This receptor was identified in a woman aged 80 or older in good health. The CDR3 is CSVLGANSGSEKLFF. The CDR3 DNA is TGCAGCGTGCTGGGGGCGAACAGCGGGAGTGAAAAACTGTTTTTT.